What follows is one T cell receptor beta chain and its context. Germline V gene lookup returns CDR1 MGHRA and CDR2 YSYEKL. This CDR3 region has 14 residues. Deletions cut 1 base from V and 1 base from J, with 7 bases between. Sequencing was performed with immunoSEQ multiplex PCR; in TCRdb, only in-frame clones are kept and a portion is missing. The data hold tens of thousands of clones, with roughly 73% observed a single time. This sample was taken from a study of blood T cell repertoires in COVID-19. The chain combines TRBV4-1 with TRBJ1-2; possible D gene TRBD1, 5 bases. The specimen sequenced was peripheral blood. This sequence originates from a human donor in a cohort sampled during active or convalescent COVID-19. The CDR3 DNA reads as TGCGCCAGCAGCCAAGTACAGGTTAACTATGGCTACACCTTC. This gives the protein CASSQVQVNYGYTF.